Detailed here is one T cell receptor beta chain. Data came from immunoSEQ multiplex PCR; TCRdb stores just in-frame clones and leaves some out. This repertoire shows around 380,000 clones, 87% found once; its top ten account for 1% to 1.5%. Germline CDR1 is SGHDT and CDR2 is YYEEEE. V lost 0 bases to trimming and J lost 2 bases; unmatched junction nucleotides: 4. CDR3 length: 15 amino acids. This sample is drawn from a study of blood T cell repertoires in COVID-19. Material: PBMCs or T cells enriched from blood (not recorded which). This chain joins TRBV5-6 and TRBJ1-1, with TRBD1 matching 7 bases. The sequence derives from a man aged 25 to 40 who had recovered from COVID-19. CDR3 sequence (DNA): TGTGCCAGCAGCTTGGTATCAGGGGGTAACACTGAAGCTTTCTTT. Protein product: CASSLVSGGNTEAFF.